This T cell receptor beta chain was sequenced in a study of vaccination and CD4 T cells after COVID-19. The wider study: The cells were exposed to overlapping spike peptides originating from SARS-CoV-2, HCoV-NL63, HCoV-OC43 and HCoV-229E for stimulation. Each of the control cultures got a CEFX pool, an HIV-1 Nef pool, or no peptide.

CDR1 and CDR2 (germline): MDHEN, SYDVKM. The CDR3 spans 13 residues. V trimming: 6 bases; J trimming: 3 bases; junction bases outside the gene matches: 5. As for this clonotype: Its cognate antigen is unknown.

This sample's treatment: roughly 11-day PBMC culture with coronavirus spike peptide pools or control peptides (ViraFEST assay). Researchers used the Oncomine TCR Beta short-read assay to sequence DNA from cultured CD4+ T cells. MiXCR, applied by TCRdb to the PCR reads, yields one record per CDR3 protein. The data show approximately 14,000 distinct CDR3 sequences, less than 25% seen once. V is TRBV28 and J is TRBJ2-7, with 7 positions matching TRBD1. This specimen consisted of CD4+ T cells from blood, cultured in vitro, obtained before SARS-CoV-2 vaccination. The receptor's source is a human donor who received a COVID-19 vaccine. This chain's CDR3 is CASSLRGNYEQYF. The CDR3 bases are TGTGCCAGCAGCCTCAGGGGGAACTACGAGCAGTACTTC.